This T cell receptor (beta chain) was captured by sequencing in a study of a mutant IDH1 vaccine in newly diagnosed glioma. Germline lookup yields CDR1 LNHDA and CDR2 SQIVND (reference sequence). CDR3 length: 14 residues. Trimming took off 4 bases at V and 6 bases at J, with 10 bases between the two ends. This table comes from immunoSEQ multiplex PCR, and its TCRdb copy is limited to in-frame clones, with some not included. This sample carries tens of thousands of clones, 93% of them seen once, and the ten largest clones take about 1.2%. Time point denoted: baseline, week 1 (first vaccination visit). The treatment here: pre-vaccination baseline after standard-of-care therapy.

The sequence came from a man aged 40-49 years with glioma. Specimen: PBMCs, collected from a glioma patient treated with radiotherapy, temozolomide or both. The rearrangement uses TRBV19 and TRBJ1-6; D may be TRBD1 (5 bases). The CDR3 DNA reads as TGTGCCAGTAGTACCGACAGTCGTAATTCACCCCTCCACTTT. Protein: CASSTDSRNSPLHF.